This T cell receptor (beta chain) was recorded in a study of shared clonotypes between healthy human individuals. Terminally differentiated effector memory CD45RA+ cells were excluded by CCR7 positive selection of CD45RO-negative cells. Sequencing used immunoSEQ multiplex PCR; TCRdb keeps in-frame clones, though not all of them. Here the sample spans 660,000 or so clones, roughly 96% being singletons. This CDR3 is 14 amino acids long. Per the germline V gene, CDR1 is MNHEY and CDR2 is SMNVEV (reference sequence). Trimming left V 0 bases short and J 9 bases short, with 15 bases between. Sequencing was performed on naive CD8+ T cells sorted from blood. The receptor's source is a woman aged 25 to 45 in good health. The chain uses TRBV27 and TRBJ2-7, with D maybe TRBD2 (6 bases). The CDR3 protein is CASSLSGRKRAQYF. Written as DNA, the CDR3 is TGTGCCAGCAGTTTATCAGGGAGGAAACGAGCGCAGTACTTC.